The 9 T cell receptor beta chains below all came from one sample that was sequenced in a study of beta chain features in type 1 diabetes. Expressed TCRB transcripts were sequenced because the isolated RNA had all been reverse transcribed beforehand. Measured with immunoSEQ multiplex PCR; TCRdb has only the in-frame clones, and not every one. The sample includes about 340,000 clones, approximately 13% of them seen just once. Whole-study results and caveats: Moderate yet significant TCRB CDR3 shortening was seen in Type 1 diabetes patients in all four CD4+ subsets.

Their target antigens are unknown. The sequenced material came from naive CD4+ T cells from blood. The receptors were gathered from a woman younger than 30 with type 1 diabetes.

The chain couples TRBV5-1 to TRBJ2-1; 10 bases align to TRBD1. The length of the CDR3 is 17 residues. Germline CDR1 is SGHRS and CDR2 is YFSETQ. V shed 2 bases and J 9 bases; nucleotides not matched to a gene: 14. The CDR3 bases are TGCGCCAGCAGCTTAACCCGGGACAGGGGCTTAAGGGGTGAGCAGTTCTTC. Residues: CASSLTRDRGLRGEQFF.

This rearrangement joins TRBV11-3 to TRBJ2-7; no reliable D call. The V gene's germline CDR1 is SGHNT and CDR2 YENEEA. Between the trimmed V and J ends, which lost 0 bases and 6 bases, there was a span of 9 bases. This CDR3 has 13 amino acids. The CDR3: CASSLEVRREQYV. CDR3 in DNA: TGTGCCAGCAGCTTAGAAGTCAGGCGCGAGCAGTACGTC.

The chain carries TRBV14 and TRBJ1-3; 7 nucleotides agree with TRBD1. The CDR3 has 13 residues. V gave up 10 bases and J gave up 2 bases; unmatched junction bases: 5. CDR1 and CDR2 from the germline V gene are SGHDN and FVKESK. CDR3 loop: CAIGGGAGNTIYF. The CDR3 DNA sequence: TGTGCCATCGGAGGGGGCGCTGGAAACACCATATATTTT.

V is TRBV6-1 and J is TRBJ2-7, with TRBD1 matching 9 bases. V gave up 6 bases and J gave up 11 bases; unmatched junction bases: 8. Looked up from germline, CDR1 is MNHNS and CDR2 is SASEGT. The CDR3 extends over 12 amino acids. The CDR3 sequence is CASSRDRGNEYF. CDR3 nucleotides: TGTGCCAGCAGCCGAGACAGGGGGAATGAGTACTTC.

About this clone: The junction does not match germline at one end; this may be a read error. V usage is TRBV19 and J usage is TRBJ2-2, with D uncertain. The germline gives CDR1 LNHDA, CDR2 SQIVND (reference sequence). This CDR3 has 14 amino acids. Written as DNA, the CDR3 is TGTGCCAGTAGTCGCGTCACGAACGCCGGGGAGCTGTTTTTT. Translated: CASSRVTNAGELFF.

The rearrangement uses TRBV5-4 and TRBJ2-4, with 11 bases matching TRBD2. Germline CDR1 SGHNT, CDR2 YYREEE (reference sequence). This CDR3 contains 19 residues. The V and J ends lost 4 bases and 3 bases, in that order; junction bases with no gene match: 15. CDR3 sequence: CASSGEVTSGIADKNIQYF. The CDR3 DNA is TGTGCCAGCAGCGGGGAAGTGACTAGCGGGATTGCGGACAAAAACATTCAGTACTTC. The full variable domain, its missing parts supplied by reference TRBV5-4 and TRBJ2-4, is ETGVTQSPTHLIKTRGQQVTLRCSSQSGHNTVSWYQQALGQGPQFIFQYYREEENGRGNFPPRFSGLQFPNYSSELNVNALELDDSALYLCASSGEVTSGIADKNIQYFGAGTRLSVL.

This clone has only a few counts. The CDR3 bases are TGTGCCTGGAGTCCAGGGACAGCCTACGAGCAGTACGTC. Protein: CAWSPGTAYEQYV. The J gene is TRBJ2-7, the V gene TRBV30, with TRBD1 matching over 7 bases. V shed 2 bases, J shed 2 bases, and the junction held 3 bases outside the gene matches. The germline CDR1 and CDR2 sequences are GTSNPN and SVGIG (reference sequence). This CDR3 comprises 13 residues.

This clone showed up just a few times. The V gene is TRBV14, the J gene TRBJ2-1; TRBD2 matches at 12 bases. V lost 2 bases, J lost 8 bases, and 7 bases stayed unmatched. Germline loops: CDR1 SGHDN, CDR2 FVKESK. The CDR3 loop spans 16 amino acids. CDR3 sequence: CASSQPTSGRIDEQFF. As DNA, the CDR3 is TGTGCCAGCAGCCAACCAACTAGCGGGAGGATCGATGAGCAGTTCTTC.

The chain joins TRBV11-2 to TRBJ2-1; 8 bases map to TRBD2. After removal of 2 bases from V and 2 bases from J, the junction contained 5 bases not matched to a gene. The CDR3 runs 16 residues. Germline-derived CDR1 and CDR2 are SGHAT and FQNNGV. CDR3 DNA sequence: TGTGCCAGCAGCTTAAATCGACTAGCGACCTACAATGAGCAGTTCTTC. It codes for CASSLNRLATYNEQFF.